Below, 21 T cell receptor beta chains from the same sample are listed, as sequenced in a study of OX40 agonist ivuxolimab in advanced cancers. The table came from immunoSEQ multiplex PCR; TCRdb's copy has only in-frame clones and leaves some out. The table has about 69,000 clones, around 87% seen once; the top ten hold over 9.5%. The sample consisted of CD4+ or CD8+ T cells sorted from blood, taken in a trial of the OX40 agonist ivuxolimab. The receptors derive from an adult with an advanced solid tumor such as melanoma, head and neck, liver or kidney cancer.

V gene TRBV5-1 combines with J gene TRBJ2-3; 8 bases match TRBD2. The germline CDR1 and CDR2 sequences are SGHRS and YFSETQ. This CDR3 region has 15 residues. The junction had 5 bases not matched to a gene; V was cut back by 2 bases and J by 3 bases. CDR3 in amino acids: CASSFSGMNTDTQYF. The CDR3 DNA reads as TGCGCCAGCAGCTTTAGCGGGATGAATACAGATACGCAGTATTTT.

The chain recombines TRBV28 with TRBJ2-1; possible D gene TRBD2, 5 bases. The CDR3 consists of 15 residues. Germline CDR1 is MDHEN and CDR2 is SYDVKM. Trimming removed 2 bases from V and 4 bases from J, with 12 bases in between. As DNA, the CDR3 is TGTGCCAGCAGTTTAATGGGAGTAGGTTACAATGAGCAGTTCTTC. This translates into CASSLMGVGYNEQFF.

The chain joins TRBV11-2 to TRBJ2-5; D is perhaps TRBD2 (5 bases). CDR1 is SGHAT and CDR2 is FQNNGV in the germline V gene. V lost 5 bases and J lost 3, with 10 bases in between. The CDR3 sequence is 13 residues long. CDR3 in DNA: TGTGCCAGCAGCACCGGGATCAAAGAGACCCAGTACTTC. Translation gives CASSTGIKETQYF.

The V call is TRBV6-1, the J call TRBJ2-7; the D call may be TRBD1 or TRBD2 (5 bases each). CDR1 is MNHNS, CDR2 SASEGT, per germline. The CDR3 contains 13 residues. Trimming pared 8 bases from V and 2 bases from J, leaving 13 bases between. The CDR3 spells CASLPGPTYEQYF. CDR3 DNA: TGTGCCAGCTTACCGGGGCCTACCTACGAGCAGTACTTC.

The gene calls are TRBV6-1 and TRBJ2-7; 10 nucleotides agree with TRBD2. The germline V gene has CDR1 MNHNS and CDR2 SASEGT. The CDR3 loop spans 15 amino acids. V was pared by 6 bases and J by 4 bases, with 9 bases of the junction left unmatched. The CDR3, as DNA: TGTGCCAGCAGACTCCCCGGGACTAGCGTTTACGAGCAGTACTTC. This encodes CASRLPGTSVYEQYF.

DNA for the CDR3: TGTGCCAGCAGTGAGTTCTCAGGGAGTAACACTGAAGCTTTCTTT. Translated, it gives CASSEFSGSNTEAFF. The V and J genes are TRBV6-1 and TRBJ1-1, with a possible D match to TRBD1 (5 bases). CDR3 size: 15 residues. Germline V gives CDR1 MNHNS, CDR2 SASEGT. Trimming pared 3 bases from V and 2 bases from J, leaving 13 bases between.

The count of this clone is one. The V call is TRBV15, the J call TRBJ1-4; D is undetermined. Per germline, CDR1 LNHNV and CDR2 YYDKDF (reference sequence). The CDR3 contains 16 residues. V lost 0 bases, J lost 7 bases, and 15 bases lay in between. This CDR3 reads CATSREVPGKGEKLFF. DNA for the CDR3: TGTGCCACCAGCAGAGAAGTGCCAGGCAAGGGTGAAAAACTGTTTTTT.

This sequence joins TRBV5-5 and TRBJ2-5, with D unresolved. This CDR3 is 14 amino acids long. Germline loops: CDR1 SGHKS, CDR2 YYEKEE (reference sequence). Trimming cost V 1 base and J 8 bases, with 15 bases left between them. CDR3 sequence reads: CASSLIPRPSTQYF. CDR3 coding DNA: TGTGCCAGCAGCTTGATTCCAAGGCCGAGCACCCAGTACTTC.

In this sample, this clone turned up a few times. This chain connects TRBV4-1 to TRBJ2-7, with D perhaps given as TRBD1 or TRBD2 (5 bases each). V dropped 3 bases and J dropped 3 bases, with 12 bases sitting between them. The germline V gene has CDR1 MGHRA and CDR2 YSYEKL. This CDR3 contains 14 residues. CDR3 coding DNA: TGCGCCAGCAGCCAGACCGGGACGGGCTACGAGCAGTACTTC. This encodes CASSQTGTGYEQYF.

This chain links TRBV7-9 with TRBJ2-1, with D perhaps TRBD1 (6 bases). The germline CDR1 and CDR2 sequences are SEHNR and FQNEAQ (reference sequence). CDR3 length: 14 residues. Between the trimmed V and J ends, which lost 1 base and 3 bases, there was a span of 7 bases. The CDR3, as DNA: TGTGCCAGCAGCTTAGGACAGGACTACAATGAGCAGTTCTTC. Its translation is CASSLGQDYNEQFF. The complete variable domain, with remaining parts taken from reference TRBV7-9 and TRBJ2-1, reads DTGVSQNPRHKITKRGQNVTFRCDPISEHNRLYWYRQTLGQGPEFLTYFQNEAQLEKSRLLSDRFSAERPKGSFSTLEIQRTEQGDSAMYLCASSLGQDYNEQFFGPGTRLTVL.

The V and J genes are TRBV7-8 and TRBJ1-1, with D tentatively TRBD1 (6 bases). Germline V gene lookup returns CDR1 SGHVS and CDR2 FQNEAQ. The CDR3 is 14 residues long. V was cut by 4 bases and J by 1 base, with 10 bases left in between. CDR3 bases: TGTGCCAGCAGCTCCCCGGACAGGAACACTGAAGCTTTCTTT. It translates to CASSSPDRNTEAFF. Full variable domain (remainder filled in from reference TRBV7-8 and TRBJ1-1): GAGVSQSPRYKVAKRGQDVALRCDPISGHVSLFWYQQALGQGPEFLTYFQNEAQLDKSGLPSDRFFAERPEGSVSTLKIQRTQQEDSAVYLCASSSPDRNTEAFFGQGTRLTVV.

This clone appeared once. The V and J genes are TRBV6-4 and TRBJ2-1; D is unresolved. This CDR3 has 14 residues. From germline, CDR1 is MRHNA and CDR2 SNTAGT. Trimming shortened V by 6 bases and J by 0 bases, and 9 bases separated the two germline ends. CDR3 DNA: TGTGCCAGCAGCTCGGAGAGCTCCTACAATGAGCAGTTCTTC. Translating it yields CASSSESSYNEQFF.

The CDR3 DNA reads as TGTGCCAGCTCACCAATAAGAGCGGGAGGGCTGGTCCAAGAGACCCAGTACTTC. Encoded protein: CASSPIRAGGLVQETQYF. This chain links TRBV18 with TRBJ2-5; TRBD2 matches 10 bases. Germline CDR1 KGHSH, CDR2 LQKENI. J gave up 1 base and V 2 bases, and 10 bases lay outside the gene matches. CDR3 length: 18 residues. Full variable domain (missing parts from reference TRBV18 and TRBJ2-5): NAGVMQNPRHLVRRRGQEARLRCSPMKGHSHVYWYRQLPEEGLKFMVYLQKENIIDESGMPKERFSAEFPKEGPSILRIQQVVRGDSAAYFCASSPIRAGGLVQETQYFGPGTRLLVL.

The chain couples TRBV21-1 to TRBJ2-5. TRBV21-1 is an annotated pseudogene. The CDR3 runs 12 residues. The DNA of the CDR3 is TGTGCCAGCAGCGCCCCTAGGGTGACCCAGTACTTC. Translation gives CASSAPRVTQYF.

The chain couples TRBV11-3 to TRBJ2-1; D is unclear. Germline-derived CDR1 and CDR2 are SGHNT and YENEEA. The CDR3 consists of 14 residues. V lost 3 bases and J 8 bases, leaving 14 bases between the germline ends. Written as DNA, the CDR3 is TGTGCCAGCAGCTTTGGGTCTGGCCTTGATGAGCAGTTCTTC. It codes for CASSFGSGLDEQFF.

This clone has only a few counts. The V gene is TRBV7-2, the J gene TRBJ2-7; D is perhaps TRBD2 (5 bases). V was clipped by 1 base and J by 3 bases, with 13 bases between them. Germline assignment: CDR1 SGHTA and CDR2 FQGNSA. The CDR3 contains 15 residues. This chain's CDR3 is CASSLGGLALYEQYF. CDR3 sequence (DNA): TGTGCCAGCAGCTTAGGCGGTCTAGCCCTCTACGAGCAGTACTTC.

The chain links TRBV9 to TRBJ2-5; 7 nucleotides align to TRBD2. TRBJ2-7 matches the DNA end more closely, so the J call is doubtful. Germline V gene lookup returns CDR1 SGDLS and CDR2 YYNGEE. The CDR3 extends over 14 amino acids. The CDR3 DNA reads TGTGCCAGCAGCATGACTAGCCAGACCTACGAGCAGTACTTC. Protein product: CASSMTSQTYEQYF.

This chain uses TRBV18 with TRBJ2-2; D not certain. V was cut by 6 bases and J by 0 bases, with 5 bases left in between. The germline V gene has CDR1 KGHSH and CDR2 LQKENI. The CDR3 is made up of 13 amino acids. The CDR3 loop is CASSSPNTGELFF. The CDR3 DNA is TGTGCCAGCTCCTCTCCGAACACCGGGGAGCTGTTTTTT.

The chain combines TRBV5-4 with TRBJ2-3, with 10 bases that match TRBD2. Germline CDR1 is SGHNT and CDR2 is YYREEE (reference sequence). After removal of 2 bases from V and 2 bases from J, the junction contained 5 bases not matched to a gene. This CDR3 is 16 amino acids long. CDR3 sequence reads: CASSLSSGRTTDTQYF. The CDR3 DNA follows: TGTGCCAGCAGCTTATCTAGCGGGAGAACCACAGATACGCAGTATTTT.

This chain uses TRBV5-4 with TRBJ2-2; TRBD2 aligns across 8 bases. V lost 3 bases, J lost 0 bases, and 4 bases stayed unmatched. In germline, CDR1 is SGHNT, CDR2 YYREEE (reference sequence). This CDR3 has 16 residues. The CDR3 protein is CASSSLAGANTGELFF. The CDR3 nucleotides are TGTGCCAGCAGCTCGCTAGCGGGCGCGAACACCGGGGAGCTGTTTTTT.

In DNA, the CDR3 is TGCGCCAGCAGTCAAACAGGGAGTAAGGATGAAAAACTGTTTTTT. This translates into CASSQTGSKDEKLFF. The V gene is TRBV5-1, the J gene TRBJ1-4; possible D gene TRBD1, 6 bases. V was pared by 5 bases and J by 6 bases, with 17 bases between. The CDR3 loop spans 15 amino acids. Germline assignment: CDR1 SGHRS and CDR2 YFSETQ.